The clone carrying this T cell receptor beta chain occurred many times. This specimen belongs to a study of T cells in Graves' hyperthyroidism and ophthalmopathy. The CDR3 has 11 residues. Trimming left V 7 bases short and J 4 bases short, with 8 bases between. Germline V lookup: CDR1 DFQATT, CDR2 SNEGSKA (reference sequence). Amplification targeted TCR beta CDR3 regions from RNA transcripts. First-round RT-PCR targeting the TCR CDR3 was performed with the HTBI primer set. TCRdb analysed the multiplex PCR reads with MiXCR anew, one entry per CDR3 protein. Here the sample spans approximately 200,000 distinct CDR3 sequences, around 17% being singletons.

V usage is TRBV20-1 and J usage is TRBJ2-1; D is uncertain. What was sequenced was blood. The sequence derives from a middle-aged man with Graves' hyperthyroidism. The DNA of the CDR3 is TGCAGTGGTCGAGAGTACAATGAGCAGTTCTTC. As protein: CSGREYNEQFF.